This T cell receptor (beta chain) was sequenced in a study of blood T cell repertoires in COVID-19. Profiled with immunoSEQ multiplex PCR; TCRdb holds only in-frame clones, not every one. The sample includes about 62,000 clones, under 85% of them seen just once. CDR3 length equals 15 residues. Between the trimmed V and J ends, which lost 0 bases and 5 bases, there was a span of 12 bases. Germline-derived CDR1 and CDR2 are SGHRS and YFSETQ. The rearrangement links TRBV5-1 to TRBJ1-3, with D possibly being TRBD1 (6 bases). The source material was peripheral blood. The source of this sequence is a woman over 75 with active or convalescent COVID-19. The CDR3 protein is CASSLAGQGRNTIYF. Written as DNA, the CDR3 is TGCGCCAGCAGCTTGGCGGGACAAGGACGAAACACCATATATTTT.